This TCR beta chain was obtained from a study of blood T cell repertoires in COVID-19. For the study at large: The United States, Italy and Spain were the sources of the acute and convalescent COVID-19 samples. T cells, B-cell-depleted T cells, or PBMCs supplied cDNA or gDNA.

Germline trimming cut 3 bases from V and 5 bases from J; bases unmatched to any gene: 2. Germline loops: CDR1 SGHDT, CDR2 YYEEEE. This CDR3 has 13 amino acids. Assay: immunoSEQ multiplex PCR; the TCRdb copy retains only in-frame clones and omits some. The sample has 65,000 to 70,000 clones, approximately 80% seen once. The TCR originated in an elderly man with active COVID-19. This sequence joins TRBV5-6 and TRBJ2-7; 10 nucleotides align to TRBD1. The specimen sequenced was peripheral blood. The CDR3 loop is CASSYGTGDEQYF. The CDR3 region has the DNA TGTGCCAGCAGCTACGGGACAGGGGACGAGCAGTACTTC.